This T cell receptor beta chain is from a study of blood T cell repertoires in COVID-19. Study details: Specimens from acute and convalescent COVID-19 originated in the United States, Italy and Spain. PBMCs, B-cell-depleted T cells, or T cells were the source of the cDNA or gDNA that made up the material.

As originally analysed: Estimation of nucleated cell counts relied on the amplification of reference gene primers. The method was immunoSEQ multiplex PCR; TCRdb's version includes in-frame clones alone and lacks a portion of them. Clone size and the V and J calls come from that table; the DNA yielded D and trimming. The table has fewer than 20,000 clones, approximately 90% seen once. The CDR3 covers 13 residues. Germline-derived CDR1 and CDR2 are SGHTA and FQGNSA. The germline V and J ends were trimmed by 1 base and 4 bases, with 7 bases remaining between them. The receptor was derived from a human donor in a cohort sampled during active COVID-19. The chain joins TRBV7-2 to TRBJ2-5; no definite D call. The specimen was peripheral blood. The CDR3 bases are TGTGCCAGCAGCTTAGTTGGCGGAGAGACCCAGTACTTC. Translating it yields CASSLVGGETQYF.